This T cell receptor beta chain was sequenced for a study of shared clonotypes between healthy human individuals. Study-level information: Each donor contributed plates that comprised three CD4 naive, three CD4 memory, two CD8 naive and one CD8 memory.

As regards this clone: The antigen remains undetermined.

Terminally differentiated effector memory CD45RA+ cells were excluded by CCR7 positive selection of CD45RO-negative cells. Generated by immunoSEQ multiplex PCR, the TCRdb table keeps only in-frame clones and is missing some. The repertoire holds some 2 million clones, over 85% seen once, with roughly 1% in the top ten. General observations from the study: Relative to clonotypes present in all four donors, those not shared had lower generation probabilities.

CDR1 and CDR2 from the germline V gene are MNHEY and SVGAGI. V lost 6 bases and J 4 bases, leaving 13 bases between the germline ends. The CDR3 runs 13 residues. Input material: naive CD8+ T cells sorted from blood. The V call is TRBV6-5, the J call TRBJ2-7; D is uncertain. This clonotype was obtained from a man aged 18 to 30 in good health. CDR3 sequence reads: CASRFLENYEQYF. For the CDR3, the DNA is TGTGCCAGCAGATTTCTAGAGAATTACGAGCAGTACTTC.